This TCR beta chain is drawn from a study of blood T cells in healthy people across ages. Primed by a sample-barcoded 5' primer and a J-beta primer mix, a second PCR proceeded for about 6 to 11 cycles. Each cDNA molecule was tagged by a template-switch adaptor that had 12 random nucleotides. Any given sample supplied a minimum of 3 million CDR3-containing paired-end reads. Using its own MiXCR run on the 5' RACE reads, TCRdb lists one record per CDR3 protein. The sample lists 650,000 to 1,000,000 distinct CDR3 sequences; 35% to 40% were seen once. The CDR3 extends over 15 amino acids. CDR1 LGHNA and CDR2 YNFKEQ come from the germline V gene. Trimming took off 2 bases at V and 13 bases at J, with 21 bases between the two ends. Worth noting for this clonotype: Its antigen remains unidentified.

General study results and limits: Roughly linear declines in TCR beta diversity per million T cells occurred with age.

Material for sequencing was blood. This chain connects TRBV4-2 to TRBJ2-1; a weak D match, TRBD2 (5 bases). The source of this sequence is a man aged 18-30 years in good health. CDR3: CASSQLRTDGRGQFF. The CDR3 DNA reads as TGTGCCAGCAGCCAACTCAGGACTGACGGACGAGGACAGTTCTTC.